Listed here is a single T cell receptor (beta chain). The antigen remains unidentified. CDR3 size: 16 residues. Germline loops: CDR1 MNHEY, CDR2 SMNVEV (reference sequence). The V gene end was trimmed by 4 bases and the J gene end by 2 bases; junction bases not matched to a gene: 6. This specimen comes from a study of T cell repertoires in cytomegalovirus infection. In the study overall: Public TCR beta signatures provided an indication of both CMV infection and a matching HLA type.

Whole-study findings and limits: In two of eight donors, the top clonotype was HLA-C-restricted CMV-specific.

MiXCR was run by TCRdb on the reads, yielding one entry per CDR3 protein. The repertoire holds hundreds of thousands of distinct CDR3 sequences, with approximately 31% as singletons. Sequencing used cultured CD8+ T cells from PBMCs, obtained from culture after CMV antigen stimulation. The chain joins TRBV27 to TRBJ2-3; TRBD2 agrees at 10 bases. This clonotype was obtained from a human donor in good health (CMV status not recorded). Some clones in this sample may be carry-over from other donors' samples. The chain's CDR3 is CASSSPTSGLTDTQYF. CDR3 bases: TGTGCCAGCAGTTCGCCGACTAGCGGGCTCACAGATACGCAGTATTTT.